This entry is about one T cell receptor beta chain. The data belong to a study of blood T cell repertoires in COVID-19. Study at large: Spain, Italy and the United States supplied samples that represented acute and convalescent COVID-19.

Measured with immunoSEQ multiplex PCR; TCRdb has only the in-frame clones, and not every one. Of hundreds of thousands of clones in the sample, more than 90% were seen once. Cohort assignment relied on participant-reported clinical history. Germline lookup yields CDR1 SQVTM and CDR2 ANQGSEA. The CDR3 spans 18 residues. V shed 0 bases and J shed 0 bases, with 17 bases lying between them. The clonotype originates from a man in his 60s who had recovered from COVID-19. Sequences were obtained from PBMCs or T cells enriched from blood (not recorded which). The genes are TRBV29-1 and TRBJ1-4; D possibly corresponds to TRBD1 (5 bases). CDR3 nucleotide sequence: TGCAGCGTTGAAGATCCGGGACCGGGGGGGTCAACTAATGAAAAACTGTTTTTT. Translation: CSVEDPGPGGSTNEKLFF.